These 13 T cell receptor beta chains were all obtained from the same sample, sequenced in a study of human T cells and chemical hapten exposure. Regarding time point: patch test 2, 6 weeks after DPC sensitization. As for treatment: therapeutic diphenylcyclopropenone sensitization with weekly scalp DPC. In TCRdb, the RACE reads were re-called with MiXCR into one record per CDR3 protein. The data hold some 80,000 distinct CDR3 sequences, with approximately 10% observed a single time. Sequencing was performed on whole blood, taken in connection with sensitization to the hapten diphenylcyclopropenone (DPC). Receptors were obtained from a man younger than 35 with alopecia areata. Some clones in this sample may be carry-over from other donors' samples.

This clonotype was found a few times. The CDR3 region has the DNA TGTGCCAGCAGCCGCGCTGGGGACAGAAGATATTCACCCCTCCACTTT. This codes for CASSRAGDRRYSPLHF. The V and J genes are TRBV7-9 and TRBJ1-6; 7 bases are shared with TRBD1. CDR3 length equals 16 residues. The junction had 12 bases not matched to a gene; V was cut back by 5 bases and J by 8 bases. Germline CDR1 and CDR2: SEHNR and FQNEAQ (reference sequence). Full variable domain (remainder filled in from reference TRBV7-9 and TRBJ1-6): DTGVSQNPRHKITKRGQNVTFRCDPISEHNRLYWYRQTLGQGPEFLTYFQNEAQLEKSRLLSDRFSAERPKGSFSTLEIQRTEQGDSAMYLCASSRAGDRRYSPLHFGNGTRLTVT.

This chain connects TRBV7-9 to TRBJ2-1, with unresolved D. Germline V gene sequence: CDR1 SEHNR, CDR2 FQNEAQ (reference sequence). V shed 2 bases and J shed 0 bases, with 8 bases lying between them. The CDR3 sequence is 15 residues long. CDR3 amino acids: CASSLFGRSYNEQFF. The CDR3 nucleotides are TGTGCCAGCAGCTTATTCGGGCGCTCCTACAATGAGCAGTTCTTC.

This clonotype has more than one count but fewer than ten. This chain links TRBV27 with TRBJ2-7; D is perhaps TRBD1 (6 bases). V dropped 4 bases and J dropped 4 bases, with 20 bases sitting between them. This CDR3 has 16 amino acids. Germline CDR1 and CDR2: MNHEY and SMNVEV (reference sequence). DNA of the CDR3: TGTGCCAGCAGTTGGAATATACAGGGAAGGAGGTACGAGCAGTACTTC. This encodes CASSWNIQGRRYEQYF.

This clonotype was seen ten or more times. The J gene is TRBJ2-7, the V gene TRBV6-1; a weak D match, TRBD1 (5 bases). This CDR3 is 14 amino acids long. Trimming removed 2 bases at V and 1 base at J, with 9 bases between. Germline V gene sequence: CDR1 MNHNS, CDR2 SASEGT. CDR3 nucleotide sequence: TGTGCCAGCAGTGAAAAGGGGCTTTCCTACGAGCAGTACGTC. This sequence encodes CASSEKGLSYEQYV.

In nucleotides, the CDR3 is TGTGCCACCAGTGAGGGAACTAGCACAGATACGCAGTATTTT. Its translation: CATSEGTSTDTQYF. The chain has TRBV24-1 and TRBJ2-3; the D is unclear. Germline V lookup: CDR1 KGHDR, CDR2 SFDVKD. Trimming left V 4 bases short and J 0 bases short, with 7 bases between. This CDR3 is built from 14 residues.

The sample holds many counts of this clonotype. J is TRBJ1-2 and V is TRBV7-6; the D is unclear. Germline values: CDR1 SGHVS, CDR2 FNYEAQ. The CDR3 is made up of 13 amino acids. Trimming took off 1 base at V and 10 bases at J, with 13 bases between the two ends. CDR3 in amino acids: CASSLDWGDDYTF. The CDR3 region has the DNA TGTGCCAGCAGCTTAGACTGGGGTGATGACTACACCTTC. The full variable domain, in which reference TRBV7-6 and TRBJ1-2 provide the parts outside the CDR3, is GAGVSQSPRYKVTKRGQDVALRCDPISGHVSLYWYRQALGQGPEFLTYFNYEAQQDKSGLPNDRFSAERPEGSISTLTIQRTEQRDSAMYRCASSLDWGDDYTFGSGTRLTVV.

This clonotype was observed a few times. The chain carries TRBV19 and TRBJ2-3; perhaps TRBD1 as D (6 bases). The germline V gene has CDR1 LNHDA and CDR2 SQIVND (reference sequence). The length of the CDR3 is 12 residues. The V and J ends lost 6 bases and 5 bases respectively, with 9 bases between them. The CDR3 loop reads CASSEQGDTQYF. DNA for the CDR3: TGTGCCAGTAGCGAACAGGGAGATACGCAGTATTTT.

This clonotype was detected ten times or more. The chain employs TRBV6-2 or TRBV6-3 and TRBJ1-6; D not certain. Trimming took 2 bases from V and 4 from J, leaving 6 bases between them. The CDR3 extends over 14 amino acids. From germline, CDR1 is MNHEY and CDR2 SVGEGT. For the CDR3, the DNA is TGTGCCAGCAGTTACGCGGGATATAATTCACCCCTCCACTTT. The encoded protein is CASSYAGYNSPLHF.

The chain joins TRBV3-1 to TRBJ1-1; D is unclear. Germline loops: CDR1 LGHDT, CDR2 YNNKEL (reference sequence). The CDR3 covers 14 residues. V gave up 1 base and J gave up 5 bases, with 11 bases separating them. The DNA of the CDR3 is TGTGCCAGCAGCCAAGCCCATGCGGGAACTGAAGCTTTCTTT. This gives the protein CASSQAHAGTEAFF.

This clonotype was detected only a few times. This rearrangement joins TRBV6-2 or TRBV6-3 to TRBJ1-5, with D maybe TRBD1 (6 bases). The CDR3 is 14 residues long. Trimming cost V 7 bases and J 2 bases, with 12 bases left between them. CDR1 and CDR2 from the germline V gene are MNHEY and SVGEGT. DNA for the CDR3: TGTGCCAGCAACCTCTCAGGGGGCAATCAGCCCCAGCATTTT. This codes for CASNLSGGNQPQHF.

The CDR3: CSARRRKMGTGELFF. CDR3 bases: TGCAGTGCCCGACGGAGGAAGATGGGCACCGGGGAGCTGTTTTTT. This chain joins TRBV20-1 and TRBJ2-2; tentatively, D is TRBD2 (5 bases). This CDR3 has 15 amino acids. Deletions cut 6 bases from V and 4 bases from J, with 18 bases between. Germline-derived CDR1 and CDR2 are DFQATT and SNEGSKA (reference sequence).

The CDR3 sequence is CASSPHEPRGDSPLHF. Written as DNA, the CDR3 is TGTGCCAGCTCACCTCACGAACCCAGGGGCGATTCACCCCTCCACTTT. The chain joins TRBV18 to TRBJ1-6; TRBD1 might be the D (6 bases). The V gene's germline CDR1 is KGHSH and CDR2 LQKENI. With 3 bases removed from V and 8 bases from J, the gap between germline ends came to 17 bases. This CDR3 has 16 amino acids.

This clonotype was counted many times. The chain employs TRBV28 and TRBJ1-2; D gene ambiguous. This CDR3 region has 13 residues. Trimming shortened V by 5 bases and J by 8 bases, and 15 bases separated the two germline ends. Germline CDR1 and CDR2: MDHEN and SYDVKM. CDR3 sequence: CASSLTDQVGYTF. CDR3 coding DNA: TGTGCCAGCAGTCTAACGGATCAAGTGGGCTACACCTTC.